These T cell receptor beta chains were read from a single sample in a study of T cells after yellow fever vaccination. In TCRdb, the 5' RACE reads were re-called with MiXCR into one record per CDR3 protein. The profile shows 250,000 or so distinct CDR3 sequences, approximately 3.6% of them singletons. This specimen was PBMCs, taken 15 days after the yellow fever booster vaccination. The source of these receptors is a man aged 18 to 29 who received the YFV17D yellow fever vaccine. Each CDR3 is given with its conserved first and last residue. D genes are given only for firm matches. The size entry is marked missing in some rows and otherwise reads once, few, many or a size class.

CDR3nt: TGTGCCAGCAGCGCTAGATTGGCCGGGGAGCTGTTTTTT; CDR3aa: CASSARLAGELFF; d_gene: NA; j_gene: TRBJ2-2; abundance: many; v_gene: TRBV9
CDR3nt: TGTGCCATCAGTGAGTCGAAGGGACAGCTTGCCGGGGAGCTGTTTTTT; CDR3aa: CAISESKGQLAGELFF; d_gene: TRBD1; j_gene: TRBJ2-2; abundance: many; v_gene: TRBV10-3
CDR3nt: TGTGCCAGCTCACCCCGGACTGGAGATACGCAGTATTTT; CDR3aa: CASSPRTGDTQYF; d_gene: NA; j_gene: TRBJ2-3; abundance: many; v_gene: TRBV18
CDR3nt: TGCGACAGCAGCCTGCTTCCGGGACAGGGGGACACTGAAGCTTTCTTT; CDR3aa: CDSSLLPGQGDTEAFF; d_gene: TRBD1; j_gene: TRBJ1-1; abundance: NA; v_gene: TRBV4-1
CDR3nt: TGCGCCAGCAGCTGGTGGACTAGCGGGGGCCAGGAGACCCAGTACTTC; CDR3aa: CASSWWTSGGQETQYF; d_gene: TRBD2; j_gene: TRBJ2-5; abundance: many; v_gene: TRBV5-1
CDR3nt: TGTGCCAGCAGACTGGGACTAGCGGCCAATGAGCAGTTCTTC; CDR3aa: CASRLGLAANEQFF; d_gene: TRBD2; j_gene: TRBJ2-1; abundance: many; v_gene: TRBV6-5
CDR3nt: TGTGCCAGCACCCAGTCGACTAGCGGGGTATCGAATGAGCAGTTCTTC; CDR3aa: CASTQSTSGVSNEQFF; d_gene: TRBD2; j_gene: TRBJ2-1; abundance: many; v_gene: TRBV11-1
CDR3nt: TGTGCCAGCAGCTTAGTAGTGGGGCTAGCGGTAGGCACAGATACGCAGTATTTT; CDR3aa: CASSLVVGLAVGTDTQYF; d_gene: TRBD2; j_gene: TRBJ2-3; abundance: many; v_gene: TRBV7-6
CDR3nt: TGCAGTGCTAGAGATCTTATAGGAGGGACTACATCCTACGAGCAGTACTTC; CDR3aa: CSARDLIGGTTSYEQYF; d_gene: TRBD2; j_gene: TRBJ2-7; abundance: many; v_gene: TRBV20-1
CDR3nt: TGTGCCAGCAGCTTTTCTTTTACACAGGGGGCGAGTGAGCAGTTCTTC; CDR3aa: CASSFSFTQGASEQFF; d_gene: TRBD1; j_gene: TRBJ2-1; abundance: many; v_gene: TRBV5-5
CDR3nt: TGTGCCAGCAGTTACTCGGCCAGGGGCTCCAAGAGCGAGCAGTACTTC; CDR3aa: CASSYSARGSKSEQYF; d_gene: NA; j_gene: TRBJ2-7; abundance: many; v_gene: TRBV6-2/TRBV6-3
CDR3nt: TGCAGTGCTAGGTGGCCGGACACTGAAGCTTTCTTT; CDR3aa: CSARWPDTEAFF; d_gene: NA; j_gene: TRBJ1-1; abundance: many; v_gene: TRBV20-1
CDR3nt: TGTGCCAGCTCAACAGGGGGCCCGAGCAATCAGCCCCAGCATTTT; CDR3aa: CASSTGGPSNQPQHF; d_gene: TRBD1; j_gene: TRBJ1-5; abundance: many; v_gene: TRBV18
CDR3nt: TGCAGTGCTAGGCCCCTAGCGGTCTCCTACAATGAGCAGTTCTTC; CDR3aa: CSARPLAVSYNEQFF; d_gene: TRBD2; j_gene: TRBJ2-1; abundance: many; v_gene: TRBV20-1
CDR3nt: TGTGCCAGCAGCTTAGCCGCTAGCGGGGCCTCCTACAATGAGCAGTTCTTC; CDR3aa: CASSLAASGASYNEQFF; d_gene: TRBD2; j_gene: TRBJ2-1; abundance: many; v_gene: TRBV11-2
CDR3nt: TGTGCCATCAGGGCCTCCCAGGGGATGGGCACCGGGGAGCTGTTTTTT; CDR3aa: CAIRASQGMGTGELFF; d_gene: NA; j_gene: TRBJ2-2; abundance: many; v_gene: TRBV10-3
CDR3nt: TGTGCCAGCAGTCGGGGGGCCTACAATGAGCAGTTCTTC; CDR3aa: CASSRGAYNEQFF; d_gene: TRBD2; j_gene: TRBJ2-1; abundance: many; v_gene: TRBV7-2
CDR3nt: TGTGCCAGCAGGGTGGGAGAAGAGACCCAGTACTTC; CDR3aa: CASRVGEETQYF; d_gene: NA; j_gene: TRBJ2-5; abundance: many; v_gene: TRBV6-5
CDR3nt: TGTGCCAGCAGCTTGGCGGTCGGAACCTACGAGCAGTACTTC; CDR3aa: CASSLAVGTYEQYF; d_gene: NA; j_gene: TRBJ2-7; abundance: many; v_gene: TRBV5-4
CDR3nt: TGCAGTGCTGTTCCGGGACTAGCGGGGGAAGAGACCCAGTACTTC; CDR3aa: CSAVPGLAGEETQYF; d_gene: TRBD2; j_gene: TRBJ2-5; abundance: many; v_gene: TRBV20-1
CDR3nt: TGTGCCAGCAGCCTGGTTGCGGCCGAGACCCAGTACTTC; CDR3aa: CASSLVAAETQYF; d_gene: NA; j_gene: TRBJ2-5; abundance: many; v_gene: TRBV7-9
CDR3nt: TGTGCCAGCAGCCAAGTTCTGGGACTAGCGAACACAGATACGCAGTATTTT; CDR3aa: CASSQVLGLANTDTQYF; d_gene: TRBD2; j_gene: TRBJ2-3; abundance: many; v_gene: TRBV4-2
CDR3nt: TGCGCCAGCAGCTCCTCGTCTAGCGGGGAGGGGGAGACCCAGTACTTC; CDR3aa: CASSSSSSGEGETQYF; d_gene: TRBD2; j_gene: TRBJ2-5; abundance: few; v_gene: TRBV4-3
CDR3nt: TGTGCCAGCAGTGATCACCTGACAGGGGGCTTGGGAGAGACCCAGTACTTC; CDR3aa: CASSDHLTGGLGETQYF; d_gene: TRBD1; j_gene: TRBJ2-5; abundance: many; v_gene: TRBV25-1
CDR3nt: TGTGCCAGCAGCCAAGATTGGGAGACCCAGTACTTC; CDR3aa: CASSQDWETQYF; d_gene: NA; j_gene: TRBJ2-5; abundance: many; v_gene: TRBV4-2
CDR3nt: TGCGCCAGCAGTGCGGGGGGCTCCGGTCAGTCCCAGTACTTC; CDR3aa: CASSAGGSGQSQYF; d_gene: NA; j_gene: TRBJ2-5; abundance: many; v_gene: TRBV10-2
CDR3nt: TGCAGTGCTATAGCGGGCACAGATACGCAGTATTTT; CDR3aa: CSAIAGTDTQYF; d_gene: NA; j_gene: TRBJ2-3; abundance: many; v_gene: TRBV20-1
CDR3nt: TGCAGTGCTTCGACAGCCCGCAATCAGCCCCAGCATTTT; CDR3aa: CSASTARNQPQHF; d_gene: NA; j_gene: TRBJ1-5; abundance: few; v_gene: TRBV20-1
CDR3nt: TGCAGTGCTCCTTTCGCGGGGGGGCCGAAGACCCAGTACTTC; CDR3aa: CSAPFAGGPKTQYF; d_gene: TRBD2; j_gene: TRBJ2-5; abundance: NA; v_gene: TRBV20-1
CDR3nt: TGTGCCAGCAGCTTAGCGGCAGGGAACAATCAGCCCCAGCATTTT; CDR3aa: CASSLAAGNNQPQHF; d_gene: NA; j_gene: TRBJ1-5; abundance: many; v_gene: TRBV7-2
CDR3nt: TGTGCCAGCAATAGGGGCAGAAGTTACAATGAGCAGTTCTTC; CDR3aa: CASNRGRSYNEQFF; d_gene: NA; j_gene: TRBJ2-1; abundance: few; v_gene: TRBV9
CDR3nt: TGTGCCAGCAGCTTAAGGGTCGGGAGCCCTGAAGCTTTCTTT; CDR3aa: CASSLRVGSPEAFF; d_gene: NA; j_gene: TRBJ1-1; abundance: NA; v_gene: TRBV13
CDR3nt: TGCGCCAGCAGCTCGGAATCCCTCTACGAGCAGTACTTC; CDR3aa: CASSSESLYEQYF; d_gene: NA; j_gene: TRBJ2-7; abundance: many; v_gene: TRBV5-1
CDR3nt: TGTGCCAGCAGCCAAGTCCAGGGGAGGCGGGCAGATACGCAGTATTTT; CDR3aa: CASSQVQGRRADTQYF; d_gene: NA; j_gene: TRBJ2-3; abundance: many; v_gene: TRBV4-2
CDR3nt: TGCGCCAGCAGTGAGTCCCTAGCGGGGGGACCAGATACGCAGTATTTT; CDR3aa: CASSESLAGGPDTQYF; d_gene: TRBD2; j_gene: TRBJ2-3; abundance: many; v_gene: TRBV10-1
CDR3nt: TGTGCCAGCAGCCCAATAGGGGCCACAGATACGCAGTATTTT; CDR3aa: CASSPIGATDTQYF; d_gene: NA; j_gene: TRBJ2-3; abundance: NA; v_gene: TRBV7-8
CDR3nt: TGCGCCAGCAGCTCGAGGACAGGGGCCACCCCTGAAGCTTTCTTT; CDR3aa: CASSSRTGATPEAFF; d_gene: TRBD1; j_gene: TRBJ1-1; abundance: many; v_gene: TRBV5-1
CDR3nt: TGTGCCAGCAGCTTAGCGACAGGGGGCGGCTACACCTTC; CDR3aa: CASSLATGGGYTF; d_gene: TRBD1; j_gene: TRBJ1-2; abundance: many; v_gene: TRBV7-9
CDR3nt: TGTGCCAGCAGCTCAAACGCATGGACACTCTCTGGAAACACCATATATTTT; CDR3aa: CASSSNAWTLSGNTIYF; d_gene: NA; j_gene: TRBJ1-3; abundance: many; v_gene: TRBV7-6
CDR3nt: TGCAGTGCTAGTGCCCTAGCGGGGGGCTCCTACAATGAGCAGTTCTTC; CDR3aa: CSASALAGGSYNEQFF; d_gene: TRBD2; j_gene: TRBJ2-1; abundance: many; v_gene: TRBV20-1
CDR3nt: TGTGCCAGCAGCCAAGTCAGGGAGACCCAGTACTTC; CDR3aa: CASSQVRETQYF; d_gene: NA; j_gene: TRBJ2-5; abundance: many; v_gene: TRBV3-1